The entry below describes one T cell receptor (beta chain). The CDR3 is made up of 13 amino acids. Germline assignment: CDR1 SGHVS and CDR2 FQNEAQ. V shed 3 bases and J 6 bases; nucleotides not matched to a gene: 2. The data derive from a study of T-cell memory formation after mild COVID-19. TCRdb reprocessed the 5' RACE reads with MiXCR, giving one entry per CDR3 protein. The sample shows around 200,000 distinct CDR3 sequences, around 26% of them seen only once. The rearrangement links TRBV7-8 to TRBJ2-3; 8 bases align to TRBD2. This clonotype originated in an adult woman who had mild COVID-19 (a few samples of this study predate the infection). Cell type and time point are not known. Source material: PBMCs or a T cell subset sorted from them (not recorded which). DNA for the CDR3: TGTGCCAGCAGCTTGTTAGCGGGGGATACGCAGTATTTT. It specifies CASSLLAGDTQYF.